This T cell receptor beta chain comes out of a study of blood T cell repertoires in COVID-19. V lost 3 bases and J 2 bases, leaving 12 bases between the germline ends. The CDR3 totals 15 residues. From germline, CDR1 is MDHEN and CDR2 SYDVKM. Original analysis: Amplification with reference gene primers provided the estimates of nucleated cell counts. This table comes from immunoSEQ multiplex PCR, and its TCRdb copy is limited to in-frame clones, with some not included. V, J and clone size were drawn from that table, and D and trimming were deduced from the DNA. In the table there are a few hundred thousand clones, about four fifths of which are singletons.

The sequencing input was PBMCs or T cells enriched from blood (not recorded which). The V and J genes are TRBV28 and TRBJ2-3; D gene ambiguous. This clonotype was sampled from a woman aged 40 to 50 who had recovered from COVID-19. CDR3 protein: CASSLGSRSTDTQYF. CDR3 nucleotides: TGTGCCAGCAGTTTGGGCTCCCGATCCACAGATACGCAGTATTTT.